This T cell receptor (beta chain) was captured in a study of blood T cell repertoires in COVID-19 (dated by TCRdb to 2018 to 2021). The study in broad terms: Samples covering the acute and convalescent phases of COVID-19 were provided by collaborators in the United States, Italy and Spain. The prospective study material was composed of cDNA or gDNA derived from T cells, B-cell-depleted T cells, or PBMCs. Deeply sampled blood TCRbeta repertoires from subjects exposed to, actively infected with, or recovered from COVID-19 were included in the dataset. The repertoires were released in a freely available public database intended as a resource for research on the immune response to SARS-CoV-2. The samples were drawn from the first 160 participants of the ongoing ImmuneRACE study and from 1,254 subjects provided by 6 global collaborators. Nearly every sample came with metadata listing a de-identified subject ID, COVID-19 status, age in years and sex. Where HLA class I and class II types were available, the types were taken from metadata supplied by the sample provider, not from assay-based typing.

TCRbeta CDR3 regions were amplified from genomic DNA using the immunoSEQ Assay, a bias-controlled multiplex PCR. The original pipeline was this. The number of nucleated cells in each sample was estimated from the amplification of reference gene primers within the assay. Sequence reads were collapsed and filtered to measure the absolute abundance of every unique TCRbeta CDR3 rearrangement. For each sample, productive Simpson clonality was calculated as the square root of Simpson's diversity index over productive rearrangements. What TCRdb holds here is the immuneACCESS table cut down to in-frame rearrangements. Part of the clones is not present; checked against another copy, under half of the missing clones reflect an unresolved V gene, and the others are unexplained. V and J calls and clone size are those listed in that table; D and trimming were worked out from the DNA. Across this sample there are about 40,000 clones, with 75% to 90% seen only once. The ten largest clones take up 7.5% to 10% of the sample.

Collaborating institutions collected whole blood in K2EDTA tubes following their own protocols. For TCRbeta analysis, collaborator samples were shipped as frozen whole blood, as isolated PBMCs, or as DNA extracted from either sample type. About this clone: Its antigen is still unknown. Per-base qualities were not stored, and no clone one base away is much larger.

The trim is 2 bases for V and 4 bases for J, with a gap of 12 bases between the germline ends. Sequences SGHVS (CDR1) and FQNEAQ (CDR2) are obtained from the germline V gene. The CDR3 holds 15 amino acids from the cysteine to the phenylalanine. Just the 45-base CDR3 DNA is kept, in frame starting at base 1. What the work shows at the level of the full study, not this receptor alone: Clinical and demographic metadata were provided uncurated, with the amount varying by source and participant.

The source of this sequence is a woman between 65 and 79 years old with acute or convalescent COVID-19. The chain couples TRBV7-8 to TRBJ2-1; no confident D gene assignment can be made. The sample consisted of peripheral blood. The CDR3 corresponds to CASSLIGGSYNEQFF. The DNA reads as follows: TGTGCCAGCAGCTTAATTGGCGGTTCTTACAATGAGCAGTTCTTC.